These T cell receptor beta chains were read from a single sample in a study of monozygotic twins with inflammatory bowel disease. TCRdb re-analyzed the 5' RACE reads; it lists each CDR3 protein once, without DNA. This repertoire includes a few hundred thousand distinct CDR3 sequences. Sequenced sample: blood. The receptors stem from a human donor with ulcerative colitis or Crohn's disease, or a healthy co-twin of an affected twin (not recorded which). The CDR3 runs from the conserved cysteine through the conserved F or W. Each record gives: J gene, V gene, CDR3 protein.

>TRBJ2-3|TRBV5-1
CASSLAARKSDTQYF
>TRBJ2-1|TRBV6-1
CASSGPLAGLGNEQFF
>TRBJ2-1|TRBV5-1
CASSLMIYNEQFF
>TRBJ1-2|TRBV6-2/TRBV6-3
CASSGTQEYGYTF
>TRBJ2-3|TRBV6-4
CASSPLFGETDTQYF
>TRBJ2-1|TRBV9
CASSPTWPNSYNEQFF
>TRBJ1-1|TRBV5-1
CASSPYQGSRANTEAFF
>TRBJ2-5|TRBV4-1
CASSQGQAAGRETQYF
>TRBJ2-1|TRBV2
CASRTVYNEQFF
>TRBJ2-2|TRBV12-3/TRBV12-4
CASSFGVTGELFF